These 30 T cell receptor beta chains were all obtained from the same sample, sequenced in a study of beta chain features in type 1 diabetes. The whole isolated RNA underwent reverse transcription, so sequencing captured expressed TCRB transcripts. Only in-frame clones appear in the TCRdb table, and some are missing; sequencing was by immunoSEQ multiplex PCR. The data hold just over 600,000 clones, with around 15% observed a single time. What was sequenced was naive CD4+ T cells from blood. The receptors were sampled from a man younger than 35 in good health.

The gene calls are TRBV7-9 and TRBJ1-2; possible D gene TRBD1, 6 bases. V was clipped by 2 bases and J by 3 bases, with 22 bases between them. CDR1 and CDR2 (germline): SEHNR, FQNEAQ (reference sequence). The CDR3 sequence is 18 residues long. The CDR3, as DNA: TGTGCCAGCAGCTTATTCAGTTGGGGGACGGCAGGGGACTATGGCTACACCTTC. Protein product: CASSLFSWGTAGDYGYTF.

The rearrangement links TRBV5-4 to TRBJ2-3, with TRBD1 matching over 10 bases. The trim removed 3 bases at V and 3 bases at J, leaving 7 bases unmatched. Germline assignment: CDR1 SGHNT and CDR2 YYREEE (reference sequence). This CDR3 spans 16 amino acids. CDR3 in amino acids: CASSYRDRGPTDTQYF. CDR3 nucleotides: TGTGCCAGCAGCTACCGGGACAGGGGTCCAACAGATACGCAGTATTTT. Combining the CDR3 with reference TRBV5-4 and TRBJ2-3 gives the whole variable domain ETGVTQSPTHLIKTRGQQVTLRCSSQSGHNTVSWYQQALGQGPQFIFQYYREEENGRGNFPPRFSGLQFPNYSSELNVNALELDDSALYLCASSYRDRGPTDTQYFGPGTRLTVL.

This clone was counted many times. V is TRBV23-1 and J is TRBJ1-4; no definite D call. TRBV23-1 is an ORF; its function is uncertain. Deletions cut 7 bases from V and 6 bases from J, with 3 bases between. The CDR3 loop spans 10 amino acids. CDR3: CASTHEKLFF. CDR3 nucleotide sequence: TGCGCCAGCACCCATGAAAAACTGTTTTTT.

This clone has just a few counts. This chain connects TRBV4-2 to TRBJ2-1; TRBD2 matches at 10 bases. Germline CDR1 and CDR2: LGHNA and YNFKEQ. The CDR3 extends over 14 amino acids. Trimming removed 5 bases from V and 7 bases from J; junction bases left unmatched: 5. CDR3 amino acids: CASSGVAGGNEQFF. CDR3 in DNA: TGTGCCAGCAGCGGAGTAGCGGGAGGTAATGAGCAGTTCTTC.

This clone was detected a few times. The V gene is TRBV9, the J gene TRBJ1-3; 9 nucleotides align to TRBD1. Germline V CDR1 and CDR2: SGDLS, YYNGEE. V trimming: 6 bases; J trimming: 4 bases; junction bases outside the gene matches: 11. This CDR3 region has 16 residues. The CDR3 sequence is CASTSRDRAAGNTIYF. The CDR3 coding sequence is TGTGCCAGCACCTCAAGGGACAGGGCAGCCGGAAACACCATATATTTT.

This clone was seen only a few times. The genes are TRBV5-4 and TRBJ2-1; TRBD2 agrees at 8 bases. CDR1 SGHNT and CDR2 YYREEE come from the germline V gene (reference sequence). V was clipped by 4 bases and J by 2 bases; unmatched bases: 5. CDR3 length equals 15 residues. The CDR3, as DNA: TGTGCCAGCAGCCTTAGCGGGACTCCCTACAATGAGCAGTTCTTC. Protein: CASSLSGTPYNEQFF.

This clone was seen only a few times. This chain connects TRBV29-1 to TRBJ2-7, with D possibly TRBD2 on 6 matching bases. The germline gives CDR1 SQVTM, CDR2 ANQGSEA. The CDR3 totals 15 residues. Trimming took 4 bases from V and 2 from J, leaving 18 bases between them. The CDR3 DNA sequence: TGCAGCGTTGGACGCCGGCTAGCGCAAACCTACGAGCAGTACTTC. Its protein product is CSVGRRLAQTYEQYF.

J is TRBJ1-1 and V is TRBV9; D is unclear. V gave up 2 bases and J gave up 0 bases, with 14 bases separating them. This CDR3 is built from 16 residues. Germline CDR1 reads SGDLS; CDR2 reads YYNGEE. The CDR3 coding sequence is TGTGCCAGCAGCGTTCAGGCTTCGGGTATGAACACTGAAGCTTTCTTT. As protein: CASSVQASGMNTEAFF.

V usage is TRBV5-1 and J usage is TRBJ2-2; 7 bases are shared with TRBD1. Germline V gives CDR1 SGHRS, CDR2 YFSETQ. This CDR3 region has 15 residues. With 4 bases clipped from V and 0 bases from J, the junction kept 3 bases outside the gene matches. The CDR3 DNA follows: TGCGCCAGCAGCCAGGGACAGCCGAACACCGGGGAGCTGTTTTTT. Translated, it gives CASSQGQPNTGELFF. The full variable domain, with the rest looked up from reference TRBV5-1 and TRBJ2-2, is KAGVTQTPRYLIKTRGQQVTLSCSPISGHRSVSWYQQTPGQGLQFLFEYFSETQRNKGNFPGRFSGRQFSNSRSEMNVSTLELGDSALYLCASSQGQPNTGELFFGEGSRLTVL.

This clone was counted a few times. The gene calls are TRBV30 and TRBJ1-6; D might be TRBD1 (5 bases). Trimming took off 0 bases at V and 11 bases at J, with 14 bases between the two ends. This CDR3 spans 14 amino acids. In germline, CDR1 is GTSNPN, CDR2 SVGIG (reference sequence). CDR3 residues: CAWSVPLRGPPLHF. The CDR3 nucleotides read TGTGCCTGGAGTGTACCCCTAAGGGGACCACCCCTCCACTTT.

The chain links TRBV6-5 to TRBJ2-6; possible D gene TRBD2, 5 bases. The CDR3 contains 15 residues. Trimming left V 2 bases short and J 3 bases short, with 8 bases between. Germline CDR1 reads MNHEY; CDR2 reads SVGAGI. DNA for the CDR3: TGTGCCAGCAGTTACGAGGGCCTTGGGGCCAACGTCCTGACTTTC. Its translation: CASSYEGLGANVLTF.

The CDR3 sequence: CASSQGSALLQETQYF. The DNA of the CDR3 is TGCGCCAGCAGCCAAGGCTCGGCACTATTACAAGAGACCCAGTACTTC. The chain is built from TRBV4-3 and TRBJ2-5; the D is unclear. Trimming removed 1 base from V and 2 bases from J, with 14 bases in between. CDR1 and CDR2 (germline): LGHNA, YSLEER. The CDR3 is 16 amino acids.

This clone was seen more than once but under ten times. Different DNA sequences within this sample yield the same CDR3. The chain has TRBV7-8 and TRBJ1-1, with unresolved D. Trimming took 1 base from V and 5 from J, leaving 8 bases between them. The CDR3 is 13 amino acids. The germline CDR1 and CDR2 sequences are SGHVS and FQNEAQ. In nucleotides, the CDR3 is TGTGCCAGCAGCTTAGGCAGTGGGACTGAAGCTTTCTTT. As protein: CASSLGSGTEAFF.

The genes are TRBV19 and TRBJ2-6; tentatively, D is TRBD2 (5 bases). The V and J ends lost 8 bases and 2 bases respectively, with 22 bases between them. Germline CDR1 LNHDA, CDR2 SQIVND (reference sequence). The CDR3 has 18 amino acids. CDR3 bases: TGTGCCAGTCGTACCCACCGTGGCGCGGGCCCTGGGGCCAACGTCCTGACTTTC. Its protein product is CASRTHRGAGPGANVLTF.

This clone was detected once. Other nucleotide sequences from this sample produce the same CDR3. The CDR3 sequence is CASSPLSYEQYF. The CDR3 bases are TGTGCCAGCAGTCCCCTATCCTACGAGCAGTACTTC. The V call is TRBV28, the J call TRBJ2-7; no clear D. V dropped 5 bases and J dropped 1 base, with 6 bases sitting between them. Germline V gives CDR1 MDHEN, CDR2 SYDVKM. This CDR3 spans 12 amino acids.

For this clone: The same CDR3 also results from other DNA sequences found in this sample. The chain joins TRBV7-9 to TRBJ2-7; 9 bases match TRBD1. The germline V gene encodes CDR1 SEHNR and CDR2 FQNEAQ (reference sequence). The CDR3 length is 15 residues. Trimming cost V 5 bases and J 5 bases; bases outside gene matches: 10. The CDR3 coding sequence is TGTGCCAGCAGCCCGTTAAGGGACAGGGTCCACGAGCAGTACTTC. Its protein is CASSPLRDRVHEQYF.

This chain uses TRBV27 with TRBJ2-7; TRBD1 is a possible D gene (5 bases). V shed 4 bases and J shed 0 bases, with 13 bases lying between them. CDR1 is MNHEY, CDR2 SMNVEV, per germline (reference sequence). CDR3 length: 15 residues. The CDR3: CASSWRITGSYEQYF. DNA for the CDR3: TGTGCCAGCAGTTGGCGGATAACAGGCTCCTACGAGCAGTACTTC.

The chain combines TRBV5-1 with TRBJ2-3; 8 positions match TRBD1. This CDR3 comprises 17 residues. In germline, CDR1 is SGHRS, CDR2 YFSETQ. The V segment lost 0 bases and the J segment 2 bases; nucleotides outside the gene matches: 8. In DNA, the CDR3 is TGCGCCAGCAGCTTGGACTTTGGACAGGGTAACACAGATACGCAGTATTTT. Encoded protein: CASSLDFGQGNTDTQYF.

This rearrangement joins TRBV7-2 to TRBJ2-4; the D gene could be TRBD1 or TRBD2 (6 bases each). The CDR3 is 19 residues long. Germline V gene lookup returns CDR1 SGHTA and CDR2 FQGNSA. V was trimmed by 2 bases and J by 2 bases, leaving 22 bases between them. The CDR3 spells CASSLIRTVRRATKNIQYF. CDR3 nucleotides: TGTGCCAGCAGCTTAATCCGGACAGTCAGGAGGGCTACCAAAAACATTCAGTACTTC. Full variable domain (rest looked up from reference TRBV7-2 and TRBJ2-4): GAGVSQSPSNKVTEKGKDVELRCDPISGHTALYWYRQSLGQGLEFLIYFQGNSAPDKSGLPSDRFSAERTGGSVSTLTIQRTQQEDSAVYLCASSLIRTVRRATKNIQYFGAGTRLSVL.

This clone showed up just a few times. The chain is built from TRBV15 and TRBJ2-4, with D hard to call. The CDR3 loop spans 17 amino acids. Germline CDR1 LNHNV, CDR2 YYDKDF (reference sequence). V was pared by 0 bases and J by 0 bases, with 12 bases between. The CDR3 is CATSRDFSWGAKNIQYF. The DNA for the CDR3 is TGTGCCACCAGCAGAGATTTTTCTTGGGGAGCCAAAAACATTCAGTACTTC. The full variable domain, rest sourced from reference TRBV15 and TRBJ2-4, is DAMVIQNPRYQVTQFGKPVTLSCSQTLNHNVMYWYQQKSSQAPKLLFHYYDKDFNNEADTPDNFQSRRPNTSFCFLDIRSPGLGDTAMYLCATSRDFSWGAKNIQYFGAGTRLSVL.

The rearrangement uses TRBV7-2 and TRBJ2-7, with a tentative D call TRBD1 (5 bases). CDR3 length: 15 amino acids. Looked up from germline, CDR1 is SGHTA and CDR2 is FQGNSA. Trimming pared 1 base from V and 0 bases from J, leaving 10 bases between. The CDR3 sequence is CASSLGRENSYEQYF. The CDR3 coding sequence is TGTGCCAGCAGCTTAGGCAGGGAAAACTCCTACGAGCAGTACTTC. Combining the CDR3 with reference TRBV7-2 and TRBJ2-7 gives the whole variable domain GAGVSQSPSNKVTEKGKDVELRCDPISGHTALYWYRQSLGQGLEFLIYFQGNSAPDKSGLPSDRFSAERTGGSVSTLTIQRTQQEDSAVYLCASSLGRENSYEQYFGPGTRLTVT.

This clone was observed a handful of times. The chain joins TRBV5-4 to TRBJ2-7; no clear D. The V end was cut by 0 bases, the J end by 0 bases, with 10 bases between. Per germline, CDR1 SGHNT and CDR2 YYREEE (reference sequence). This CDR3 is built from 15 residues. This CDR3 reads CASSLVRVGSYEQYF. CDR3 bases: TGTGCCAGCAGCTTGGTCCGCGTTGGCTCCTACGAGCAGTACTTC.

The chain employs TRBV27 and TRBJ1-4, with 11 bases fitting TRBD1. The germline CDR1 and CDR2 sequences are MNHEY and SMNVEV (reference sequence). Trimming took 4 bases from V and 8 from J; bases not matched to a gene: 6. The CDR3 has 15 residues. This CDR3 is CASSSGQGDREKLFF. CDR3 sequence (DNA): TGTGCCAGCAGTTCGGGACAGGGGGACAGGGAAAAACTGTTTTTT. The full variable domain, rest sourced from reference TRBV27 and TRBJ1-4, is EAQVTQNPRYLITVTGKKLTVTCSQNMNHEYMSWYRQDPGLGLRQIYYSMNVEVTDKGDVPEGYKVSRKEKRNFPLILESPSPNQTSLYFCASSSGQGDREKLFFGSGTQLSVL.

J is TRBJ2-7 and V is TRBV19, with D tentatively TRBD1 or TRBD2 (5 bases each). V was pared by 4 bases and J by 2 bases, with 9 bases between. Per the germline V gene, CDR1 is LNHDA and CDR2 is SQIVND (reference sequence). This CDR3 spans 13 amino acids. CDR3 nucleotide sequence: TGTGCCAGTAGTAAGAAGGGACCCTACGAGCAGTACTTC. It codes for CASSKKGPYEQYF.

The chain combines TRBV28 with TRBJ2-5; 9 bases match TRBD1. Unmatched junction bases numbered 9, after V lost 6 bases and J lost 4 bases. CDR1 and CDR2 (germline): MDHEN, SYDVKM. There are 15 residues in the CDR3. The CDR3 DNA is TGTGCCAGCAGCCACGGGACAGGGAGGGCAGAGACCCAGTACTTC. This gives the protein CASSHGTGRAETQYF.

This clone has only a few counts. V is TRBV4-1 and J is TRBJ2-7; D possibly corresponds to TRBD2 (5 bases). V dropped 1 base and J dropped 3 bases, with 13 bases sitting between them. CDR3 length equals 15 residues. Germline V gene lookup returns CDR1 MGHRA and CDR2 YSYEKL. The CDR3 bases are TGCGCCAGCAGCCAAGGACCCACCCGGGGCTACGAGCAGTACTTC. It yields the protein CASSQGPTRGYEQYF.

Concerning this clone itself: The same CDR3 arises from other DNA sequences in this sample as well. In DNA, the CDR3 is TGTGCCATCAGTGAGTCAACAGATACGCAGTATTTT. It specifies CAISESTDTQYF. The chain combines TRBV10-3 with TRBJ2-3; D unresolved. This CDR3 contains 12 residues. Trimming removed 0 bases from V and 3 bases from J, with 1 base in between. Germline values: CDR1 ENHRY, CDR2 SYGVKD.

Worth noting for this clone: In the same sample, other DNA sequences code for this CDR3. The chain has TRBV10-3 and TRBJ2-7, with no clear D. Germline V gives CDR1 ENHRY, CDR2 SYGVKD. The ends were cut back, 4 bases at V and 3 bases at J, with 4 bases in the middle. The CDR3 is 11 amino acids. The CDR3 DNA follows: TGTGCCATCAGTGGGGGCTACGAGCAGTACTTC. This gives the protein CAISGGYEQYF.

This clone was observed a few times. V and J are TRBV29-1 and TRBJ2-7; perhaps TRBD2 as D (6 bases). The CDR3 has 13 residues. The V end was cut by 8 bases, the J end by 1 base, with 15 bases between. Germline lookup yields CDR1 SQVTM and CDR2 ANQGSEA. This CDR3 is CSSKASGSYEQYF. CDR3 nucleotide sequence: TGCAGCTCCAAAGCCAGCGGGTCCTACGAGCAGTACTTC.

The chain couples TRBV19 to TRBJ2-5, with 9 positions matching TRBD1. After removal of 8 bases from V and 2 bases from J, the junction contained 3 bases not matched to a gene. From germline, CDR1 is LNHDA and CDR2 SQIVND (reference sequence). The CDR3 consists of 13 residues. This chain's CDR3 is CASGTGRQETQYF. In nucleotides, the CDR3 is TGTGCCAGTGGGACAGGGAGGCAAGAGACCCAGTACTTC.